The next 16 T cell receptor beta chains were all read from a single sample in a study of graft-versus-host responses after intestinal transplantation. Generated by immunoSEQ multiplex PCR, the TCRdb table keeps only in-frame clones and is missing some. In the table there are 7,000 to 9,000 clones, over 25% of which are singletons. Sequenced here: alloreactive CD4+ T cells from a mixed lymphocyte reaction culture, sampled before intestinal transplant. Subset: CFSE-low proliferating T cells sorted from roughly six-day pre-transplant mixed lymphocyte reaction (GvH or HvG direction). Source of these receptors: a human patient who received an intestinal transplant.

The gene calls are TRBV18 and TRBJ1-4; TRBD1 is a possible D gene (5 bases). Trimming stripped 2 bases from V and 10 bases from J, with 11 bases between. CDR1 KGHSH and CDR2 LQKENI come from the germline V gene. CDR3 size: 13 residues. The CDR3 DNA reads TGTGCCAGCTCACCAAGTCAAAGGGGAAAACTGTTTTTT. Its translation is CASSPSQRGKLFF.

By share, this clone ranks as medium-sized. V gene TRBV18 combines with J gene TRBJ2-7, with D unresolved. Germline values: CDR1 KGHSH, CDR2 LQKENI. This CDR3 has 14 amino acids. V shed 6 bases and J shed 0 bases, with 12 bases lying between them. CDR3 DNA sequence: TGTGCCAGCTCCACCGGGTTACTCTCCTACGAGCAGTACTTC. Protein: CASSTGLLSYEQYF.

The chain links TRBV4-2 to TRBJ2-3; 12 nucleotides match TRBD2. CDR1 is LGHNA, CDR2 YNFKEQ, per germline. The CDR3 extends over 16 amino acids. V shed 6 bases and J 6 bases; nucleotides not matched to a gene: 10. Written as DNA, the CDR3 is TGTGCCAGCAGTCGGACTAGCGGGACGGGATCGGATACGCAGTATTTT. It yields the protein CASSRTSGTGSDTQYF.

The V call is TRBV5-5, the J call TRBJ2-7; maybe TRBD1 (6 bases). The CDR3 length is 14 residues. Trimming removed 1 base at V and 2 bases at J, with 10 bases between. Germline V gene sequence: CDR1 SGHKS, CDR2 YYEKEE (reference sequence). The CDR3, as DNA: TGTGCCAGCAGCTTGACAGGGAAAACCTACGAGCAGTACTTC. Translating gives CASSLTGKTYEQYF.

V usage is TRBV30 and J usage is TRBJ1-5; D may be TRBD1 (5 bases). The CDR3 covers 13 residues. Trimming pared 0 bases from V and 6 bases from J, leaving 9 bases between. CDR1 GTSNPN and CDR2 SVGIG come from the germline V gene (reference sequence). For the CDR3, the DNA is TGTGCCTGGAGTGTTTCGGGGGTTCAGCCCCAGCATTTT. Amino acid sequence: CAWSVSGVQPQHF.

The genes are TRBV5-1 and TRBJ2-5; TRBD2 matches 11 bases. The CDR3 loop spans 16 amino acids. The J segment lost 1 base and the V segment lost 2 bases, leaving 4 bases of the junction unmatched. CDR1 is SGHRS, CDR2 YFSETQ, per germline. The chain's CDR3 is CASSFTSGGSQETQYF. In DNA, the CDR3 is TGCGCCAGCAGCTTTACTAGCGGGGGCTCCCAAGAGACCCAGTACTTC.

This rearrangement joins TRBV5-1 to TRBJ2-4; D call uncertain. Germline CDR1 SGHRS, CDR2 YFSETQ. CDR3 size: 14 residues. Trimming took 2 bases from V and 3 from J, leaving 9 bases between them. The CDR3 reads CASSFGSSKNIQYF. In DNA, the CDR3 is TGCGCCAGCAGCTTCGGGTCGAGCAAAAACATTCAGTACTTC.

This clone showed up just a few times. The chain combines TRBV7-6 with TRBJ1-5, with D unclear. Germline V gives CDR1 SGHVS, CDR2 FNYEAQ. CDR3 length: 14 amino acids. Trimming took 2 bases from V and 4 from J, leaving 9 bases between them. The DNA for the CDR3 is TGTGCCAGCAGCTTAAGGCAGGTAAATCAGCCCCAGCATTTT. Translating gives CASSLRQVNQPQHF. Full variable domain (rest looked up from reference TRBV7-6 and TRBJ1-5): GAGVSQSPRYKVTKRGQDVALRCDPISGHVSLYWYRQALGQGPEFLTYFNYEAQQDKSGLPNDRFSAERPEGSISTLTIQRTEQRDSAMYRCASSLRQVNQPQHFGDGTRLSIL.

This clone was counted between two and nine times. The chain couples TRBV15 to TRBJ2-7; 7 bases line up with TRBD1. The trim removed 9 bases at V and 1 base at J, leaving 6 bases unmatched. Germline V gene data show CDR1 as LNHNV and CDR2 as YYDKDF (reference sequence). The CDR3 has 13 residues. CDR3 sequence: CATARGQSYEQYF. In DNA form, the CDR3 reads TGTGCCACAGCCCGGGGACAGTCCTACGAGCAGTACTTC. The variable domain in full, completed from reference TRBV15 and TRBJ2-7, reads DAMVIQNPRYQVTQFGKPVTLSCSQTLNHNVMYWYQQKSSQAPKLLFHYYDKDFNNEADTPDNFQSRRPNTSFCFLDIRSPGLGDTAMYLCATARGQSYEQYFGPGTRLTVT.

Note on this clone: A junction end diverges from the germline sequence, so it may reflect a read error. J is TRBJ2-2 and V is TRBV7-7; D is undetermined. This CDR3 has 14 residues. Germline CDR1 reads SSHAT; CDR2 reads FNYEAQ (reference sequence). Here the CDR3 DNA reads TGTGCTAGCAGCTTGTATTCGAACACCGGGGAGCTGTTTTTT. It translates to CASSLYSNTGELFF.

V and J are TRBV28 and TRBJ1-1; no reliable D call. The CDR3 spans 15 residues. V was clipped by 4 bases and J by 4 bases, with 16 bases between them. Germline V CDR1 and CDR2: MDHEN, SYDVKM. CDR3 sequence reads: CASSSNEWRGTEAFF. The CDR3 DNA is TGTGCCAGCAGTTCTAATGAATGGCGCGGCACTGAAGCTTTCTTT.

This clone was counted between two and nine times. The rearrangement uses TRBV7-6 and TRBJ2-1, with D possibly being TRBD1 (6 bases). CDR1 and CDR2 from the germline V gene are SGHVS and FNYEAQ. This CDR3 region has 15 residues. V was cut by 3 bases and J by 8 bases, with 17 bases left in between. The CDR3 loop is CASSLGQPGVYEQFF. For the CDR3, the DNA is TGTGCCAGCAGCTTGGGACAACCAGGTGTATATGAGCAGTTCTTC. The full variable domain, with the rest looked up from reference TRBV7-6 and TRBJ2-1, is GAGVSQSPRYKVTKRGQDVALRCDPISGHVSLYWYRQALGQGPEFLTYFNYEAQQDKSGLPNDRFSAERPEGSISTLTIQRTEQRDSAMYRCASSLGQPGVYEQFFGPGTRLTVL.

In nucleotides, the CDR3 is TGTGCCAGCAGCTCTAGCGGGAGTAGATACAATGAGCAGTTCTTC. Its translation is CASSSSGSRYNEQFF. This chain joins TRBV11-2 and TRBJ2-1; 10 bases are shared with TRBD2. The CDR3 is 15 residues long. In germline, CDR1 is SGHAT, CDR2 FQNNGV. V lost 4 bases to trimming and J lost 4 bases; unmatched junction nucleotides: 4.

The CDR3 nucleotides are TGTGCCAGCACTCACGGAGTTACCTACGAGCAGTACTTC. This gives the protein CASTHGVTYEQYF. The gene calls are TRBV7-9 and TRBJ2-7; D remains ambiguous. Germline CDR1 is SEHNR and CDR2 is FQNEAQ (reference sequence). This CDR3 spans 13 amino acids. Trimming shortened V by 7 bases and J by 2 bases, and 12 bases separated the two germline ends.

V usage is TRBV28 and J usage is TRBJ1-5; 7 positions match TRBD1. The ends lost 6 bases at V and 10 bases at J; junction bases unmatched: 12. Germline-derived CDR1 and CDR2 are MDHEN and SYDVKM. The CDR3 is 14 amino acids. The CDR3 reads CASSSGTAKLPQHF. CDR3 sequence (DNA): TGTGCCAGCAGCTCCGGGACAGCCAAACTCCCCCAGCATTTT.

In its sample, this clone is medium-sized (0.01 to 0.1%). The chain is built from TRBV5-4 and TRBJ2-5; D gene uncertain. The V gene's germline CDR1 is SGHNT and CDR2 YYREEE (reference sequence). The V and J ends lost 4 bases and 4 bases respectively, with 17 bases between them. The CDR3 contains 15 residues. The CDR3 loop reads CASSPYLFGLETQYF. CDR3 nucleotides: TGTGCCAGCAGCCCATATCTGTTTGGCTTAGAGACCCAGTACTTC. Together with reference TRBV5-4 and TRBJ2-5, the CDR3 gives the full variable domain: ETGVTQSPTHLIKTRGQQVTLRCSSQSGHNTVSWYQQALGQGPQFIFQYYREEENGRGNFPPRFSGLQFPNYSSELNVNALELDDSALYLCASSPYLFGLETQYFGPGTRLLVL.